This T cell receptor beta chain was obtained from a study of CD8 T cells in cerebrospinal fluid in Alzheimer's disease. Study-wide results and caveats: Versus healthy subjects, Alzheimer's patients more often had clones of at least 3%. The authors cautioned that cerebrospinal fluid EBV-specific TCRs do not prove EBV causes Alzheimer's.

The CDR3 extends over 13 amino acids. Germline CDR1 SGHTA, CDR2 FQGNSA. TCRdb re-analyzed the 10x single-cell sequencing reads; it lists each CDR3 protein once, without DNA. This table holds fewer than 600 distinct CDR3 sequences. Patients with Parkinson's disease were included as a neurodegenerative comparison group. A live/dead marker was used to sort live CSF cells for droplet sequencing. This clonotype is large by frequency. Its antigen is currently unknown. The TCR comes from a human donor with Parkinson's disease. V is TRBV7-2 and J is TRBJ1-2; TCRdb's D call of TRBD1 is untestable without DNA. The material sequenced was cerebrospinal fluid. This chain's CDR3 is CASSRGQGYGYTF.